The 23 T cell receptor beta chains reported below all come from one sample, sequenced in a study of cytomegalovirus exposure and HLA in healthy donors. PCR primers comprised 60 Vbeta and 13 Jbeta primers. Sequencing was performed with immunoSEQ multiplex PCR; in TCRdb, only in-frame clones are kept and a portion is missing. Altogether 250,000 to 350,000 clones are present, 70% to 90% being singletons, with the ten largest covering 3.5% to 4.5%. Sample: PBMCs. These receptors originate from a man aged 35 to 55 in good health and CMV-seropositive.

The chain recombines TRBV19 with TRBJ2-7, with 13 bases matching TRBD2. Germline loops: CDR1 LNHDA, CDR2 SQIVND (reference sequence). The CDR3 is 16 amino acids. Trimming cost V 8 bases and J 2 bases; bases outside gene matches: 9. The DNA of the CDR3 is TGTGCCAGTTCGACTAGCGGGAGGTCGAGAACCTACGAGCAGTACTTC. Amino acid sequence: CASSTSGRSRTYEQYF.

The V gene is TRBV27, the J gene TRBJ2-3, with a tentative D call TRBD2 (5 bases). The CDR3 runs to 12 residues. Per germline, CDR1 MNHEY and CDR2 SMNVEV (reference sequence). Trimming left V 7 bases short and J 3 bases short, with 8 bases between. The CDR3 region is CASKRRTDTQYF. For the CDR3, the DNA is TGTGCCAGCAAGCGGAGGACAGATACGCAGTATTTT.

The chain combines TRBV14 with TRBJ2-5, with 7 bases that match TRBD2. The length of the CDR3 is 19 residues. The V segment lost 3 bases and the J segment 5 bases; nucleotides outside the gene matches: 21. The V gene's germline CDR1 is SGHDN and CDR2 FVKESK. CDR3 bases: TGTGCCAGCAGCCACCTCCTATCTAGCGGTGCCCCGTTGAGGGAGACCCAGTACTTC. It encodes CASSHLLSSGAPLRETQYF.

The chain recombines TRBV4-2 with TRBJ2-3; 7 nucleotides agree with TRBD2. J gave up 5 bases and V 5 bases, and 16 bases lay outside the gene matches. The CDR3 extends over 17 amino acids. Germline V gene sequence: CDR1 LGHNA, CDR2 YNFKEQ. The CDR3 loop reads CASSSKLLAAAQDTQYF. The CDR3 nucleotides are TGTGCCAGCAGCTCAAAACTCCTAGCGGCCGCCCAAGATACGCAGTATTTT.

V is TRBV18 and J is TRBJ1-2; unclear D gene. V lost 6 bases to trimming and J lost 7 bases, with 21 bases between them. Per germline, CDR1 KGHSH and CDR2 LQKENI. The CDR3 totals 15 residues. The CDR3 protein is CASSSELGRSSGYTF. The CDR3 coding sequence is TGTGCCAGCTCTTCTGAACTCGGCCGGAGCAGTGGCTACACCTTC.

The V gene is TRBV11-3, the J gene TRBJ1-3; 8 bases are shared with TRBD1. Germline-derived CDR1 and CDR2 are SGHNT and YENEEA. V shed 5 bases, J shed 0 bases, and the junction held 3 bases outside the gene matches. The CDR3 is made up of 15 amino acids. CDR3 protein: CASSTGQGSGNTIYF. CDR3 bases: TGTGCCAGCAGCACAGGACAGGGCTCTGGAAACACCATATATTTT. Drawing the rest from reference TRBV11-3 and TRBJ1-3, the complete variable domain is EAGVVQSPRYKIIEKKQPVAFWCNPISGHNTLYWYLQNLGQGPELLIRYENEEAVDDSQLPKDRFSAERLKGVDSTLKIQPAELGDSAVYLCASSTGQGSGNTIYFGEGSWLTVV.

V is TRBV18 and J is TRBJ2-2, with a weak D call TRBD2 (6 bases). Deletions cut 3 bases from V and 4 bases from J, with 12 bases between. Germline assignment: CDR1 KGHSH and CDR2 LQKENI. This CDR3 is 15 amino acids long. As DNA, the CDR3 is TGTGCCAGCTCACCGTATTGGGGAGGCACCGGGGAGCTGTTTTTT. Protein: CASSPYWGGTGELFF.

This sequence joins TRBV19 and TRBJ2-7; D remains ambiguous. V lost 5 bases and J 0 bases, leaving 11 bases between the germline ends. This CDR3 comprises 14 residues. Germline assignment: CDR1 LNHDA and CDR2 SQIVND (reference sequence). The CDR3 reads CASSPMSSSYEQYF. CDR3 nucleotide sequence: TGTGCCAGTAGTCCAATGAGTAGCTCCTACGAGCAGTACTTC.

The gene calls are TRBV7-9 and TRBJ2-5, with 10 bases matching TRBD1. The DNA end lines up better with TRBJ2-7; the J call may be wrong. The CDR3 is 14 amino acids. CDR1 and CDR2 from the germline V gene are SEHNR and FQNEAQ (reference sequence). This CDR3 is CASSRRDRGHEQYF. The CDR3 coding sequence is TGTGCCAGCAGCCGCCGGGACAGGGGCCACGAGCAGTACTTC.

The V gene is TRBV6-5, the J gene TRBJ2-1, with TRBD2 matching 9 bases. CDR3 length: 15 residues. The V and J ends lost 0 bases and 5 bases, in that order; junction bases with no gene match: 2. Germline CDR1 is MNHEY and CDR2 is SVGAGI. The CDR3 is CASSYSSGSDNEQFF. The CDR3 nucleotides are TGTGCCAGCAGTTACTCTAGCGGGAGCGACAATGAGCAGTTCTTC.

This clone was found once. This chain connects TRBV28 to TRBJ2-5, with 9 bases identical to TRBD1. Germline CDR1 and CDR2: MDHEN and SYDVKM. The ends lost 3 bases at V and 4 bases at J; junction bases unmatched: 0. This CDR3 is 13 amino acids long. This chain's CDR3 is CASSLDRGETQYF. In DNA form, the CDR3 reads TGTGCCAGCAGTTTGGACAGGGGAGAGACCCAGTACTTC.

V gene TRBV18 combines with J gene TRBJ1-5; 7 nucleotides line up with TRBD1. CDR1 KGHSH and CDR2 LQKENI come from the germline V gene. After removal of 5 bases from V and 3 bases from J, the junction contained 4 bases not matched to a gene. CDR3 length: 14 amino acids. CDR3 DNA sequence: TGTGCCAGCTCATCGGGGACAGACAATCAGCCCCAGCATTTT. This gives the protein CASSSGTDNQPQHF.

V is TRBV6-5 and J is TRBJ1-3; D remains ambiguous. V was pared by 4 bases and J by 5 bases, with 6 bases between. Germline-derived CDR1 and CDR2 are MNHEY and SVGAGI. There are 12 residues in the CDR3. In nucleotides, the CDR3 is TGTGCCAGCAGTTCCGGGAGAAACACCATATATTTT. Its protein product is CASSSGRNTIYF.

The chain links TRBV7-9 to TRBJ2-1; D is possibly TRBD1 (5 bases). In germline, CDR1 is SEHNR, CDR2 FQNEAQ (reference sequence). This CDR3 is 13 amino acids long. V dropped 2 bases and J dropped 8 bases, with 10 bases sitting between them. The CDR3 protein is CASSLFQGDEQFF. Here the CDR3 DNA reads TGTGCCAGCAGCTTATTTCAAGGGGATGAGCAGTTCTTC.

The chain joins TRBV7-2 to TRBJ2-5; D perhaps matches TRBD2 (6 bases). Germline V gives CDR1 SGHTA, CDR2 FQGNSA. The length of the CDR3 is 15 residues. V lost 5 bases and J lost 5, with 18 bases in between. The CDR3 here is CASSPAGLRGETQYF. The CDR3 nucleotides are TGTGCCAGCAGCCCCGCGGGACTCCGGGGGGAGACCCAGTACTTC.

The chain recombines TRBV29-1 with TRBJ2-4; no clear D gene. V lost 0 bases to trimming and J lost 3 bases, with 6 bases between them. The CDR3 consists of 13 residues. CDR1 and CDR2 (germline): SQVTM, ANQGSEA. The CDR3 sequence: CSVEDHFKNIQYF. The CDR3, as DNA: TGCAGCGTTGAAGACCACTTCAAAAACATTCAGTACTTC.

The chain has TRBV7-9 and TRBJ2-5; TRBD1 matches at 8 bases. The CDR3 sequence is 17 residues long. J was trimmed by 5 bases and V by 1 base; bases with no gene match: 12. Germline V CDR1 and CDR2: SEHNR, FQNEAQ (reference sequence). CDR3 sequence reads: CASSLVSLGTGGETQYF. The CDR3 DNA follows: TGTGCCAGCAGCTTAGTAAGTCTCGGGACAGGTGGTGAGACCCAGTACTTC. Full variable domain (remainder filled in from reference TRBV7-9 and TRBJ2-5): DTGVSQNPRHKITKRGQNVTFRCDPISEHNRLYWYRQTLGQGPEFLTYFQNEAQLEKSRLLSDRFSAERPKGSFSTLEIQRTEQGDSAMYLCASSLVSLGTGGETQYFGPGTRLLVL.

The chain recombines TRBV5-1 with TRBJ1-1; no clear D gene. Between the trimmed V and J ends, which lost 0 bases and 6 bases, there was a span of 12 bases. CDR1 and CDR2 from the germline V gene are SGHRS and YFSETQ. The CDR3 is 14 amino acids. Written as DNA, the CDR3 is TGCGCCAGCAGCTTGGAGCCTTTTTTTGCTGAAGCTTTCTTT. Translation gives CASSLEPFFAEAFF.

V usage is TRBV19 and J usage is TRBJ2-1; 10 positions match TRBD1. The CDR3 covers 15 residues. With 5 bases clipped from V and 7 bases from J, the junction kept 8 bases outside the gene matches. CDR1 and CDR2 from the germline V gene are LNHDA and SQIVND (reference sequence). The CDR3 is CASSAGQGLRNEQFF. DNA for the CDR3: TGTGCCAGTAGTGCGGGACAGGGGCTGAGGAATGAGCAGTTCTTC.

V usage is TRBV5-4 and J usage is TRBJ2-1, with 12 bases lining up with TRBD2. Germline V gives CDR1 SGHNT, CDR2 YYREEE (reference sequence). The CDR3 length is 15 residues. The ends lost 0 bases at V and 8 bases at J; junction bases unmatched: 3. The CDR3 protein is CASSLDPSGRDEQFF. CDR3 nucleotides: TGTGCCAGCAGCTTGGATCCTAGCGGGAGGGATGAGCAGTTCTTC. The whole variable domain, filled in from reference TRBV5-4 and TRBJ2-1, reads ETGVTQSPTHLIKTRGQQVTLRCSSQSGHNTVSWYQQALGQGPQFIFQYYREEENGRGNFPPRFSGLQFPNYSSELNVNALELDDSALYLCASSLDPSGRDEQFFGPGTRLTVL.

The gene calls are TRBV4-2 and TRBJ2-3; D not certain. V shed 1 base and J shed 0 bases, with 11 bases lying between them. CDR3 length: 16 residues. CDR1 is LGHNA and CDR2 is YNFKEQ in the germline V gene. The chain's CDR3 is CASSQVPSGSTDTQYF. In DNA form, the CDR3 reads TGTGCCAGCAGCCAAGTCCCTTCGGGTAGCACAGATACGCAGTATTTT.

This clone showed up just once. The chain carries TRBV28 and TRBJ2-3, with D possibly being TRBD1 (6 bases). CDR1 and CDR2 from the germline V gene are MDHEN and SYDVKM. Trimming shortened V by 2 bases and J by 4 bases, and 10 bases separated the two germline ends. The CDR3 covers 14 residues. CDR3 residues: CASSLGGSADTQYF. The DNA of the CDR3 is TGTGCCAGCAGTTTAGGGGGCAGCGCAGATACGCAGTATTTT. Filled out from reference TRBV28 and TRBJ2-3, the complete variable domain reads DVKVTQSSRYLVKRTGEKVFLECVQDMDHENMFWYRQDPGLGLRLIYFSYDVKMKEKGDIPEGYSVSREKKERFSLILESASTNQTSMYLCASSLGGSADTQYFGPGTRLTVL.

The chain couples TRBV5-6 to TRBJ2-1; the D is unclear. There are 13 residues in the CDR3. CDR1 SGHDT and CDR2 YYEEEE come from the germline V gene. Trimming took 1 base from V and 3 from J, leaving 5 bases between them. The CDR3 reads CASSLNFYNEQFF. The CDR3, as DNA: TGTGCCAGCAGCTTGAACTTCTACAATGAGCAGTTCTTC.